The 13 T cell receptor beta chains in this list originate from one sample, sequenced in a study of T cells in Graves' hyperthyroidism and ophthalmopathy. Template material for amplifying TCR beta CDR3 regions consisted of RNA transcripts. An initial round of RT-PCR targeting the TCR CDR3 relied on the HTBI primer set. MiXCR, run by TCRdb on the multiplex PCR reads, gives a single entry per CDR3 protein. The sample yields 640,000 or so distinct CDR3 sequences, 14% seen once. The specimen sequenced was blood. These receptors were taken from a woman aged 18-29 years with Graves' ophthalmopathy.

The V call is TRBV6-1, the J call TRBJ1-5; D unresolved. Germline V gene lookup returns CDR1 MNHNS and CDR2 SASEGT. The CDR3 runs 15 residues. The V end lost 1 base, the J end lost 2 bases, and 9 bases lay between the germline ends. The CDR3 nucleotides are TGTGCCAGCAGTGAAGTAGGAGGAGGCAATCAGCCCCAGCATTTT. Its translation is CASSEVGGGNQPQHF.

This clonotype occurred many times. CDR3 in amino acids: CASSMEASGGWDEQFF. The CDR3 coding sequence is TGTGCCAGTAGTATGGAGGCTAGCGGGGGCTGGGATGAGCAGTTCTTC. The genes are TRBV19 and TRBJ2-1, with 10 bases identical to TRBD2. The V gene's germline CDR1 is LNHDA and CDR2 SQIVND (reference sequence). CDR3 length: 16 amino acids. V was clipped by 3 bases and J by 8 bases; unmatched bases: 10.

This clonotype was picked up many times. The rearrangement uses TRBV28 and TRBJ2-3, with D possibly called TRBD1 or TRBD2 (5 bases each). The CDR3 consists of 14 residues. Germline-derived CDR1 and CDR2 are MDHEN and SYDVKM. The germline V and J ends were trimmed by 7 bases and 2 bases, with 13 bases remaining between them. For the CDR3, the DNA is TGTGCCAGCACCTCCGGGACGTTCACAGATACGCAGTATTTT. Translation gives CASTSGTFTDTQYF.

The chain combines TRBV11-2 with TRBJ2-1; D not resolved. The CDR3 length is 14 residues. V was trimmed by 7 bases and J by 6 bases, leaving 16 bases between them. CDR1 is SGHAT, CDR2 FQNNGV, per germline. The CDR3 DNA reads as TGTGCCAGCACCGCTCCCTCCAGCGTCAATGAGCAGTTCTTC. Translated: CASTAPSSVNEQFF. The whole variable domain, filled in from reference TRBV11-2 and TRBJ2-1, reads EAGVAQSPRYKIIEKRQSVAFWCNPISGHATLYWYQQILGQGPKLLIQFQNNGVVDDSQLPKDRFSAERLKGVDSTLKIQPAKLEDSAVYLCASTAPSSVNEQFFGPGTRLTVL.

This clonotype was seen more than once but under ten times. The rearrangement joins TRBV20-1 to TRBJ2-2, with 10 bases fitting TRBD2. The junction had 10 bases not matched to a gene; V was cut back by 2 bases and J by 7 bases. Germline assignment: CDR1 DFQATT and CDR2 SNEGSKA (reference sequence). CDR3 length: 16 amino acids. The CDR3 loop reads CSARNEASGRGGELFF. The CDR3 DNA sequence: TGCAGTGCTAGAAACGAGGCTAGCGGGAGAGGCGGGGAGCTGTTTTTT.

In its sample, this clonotype was seen many times. The chain carries TRBV4-3 and TRBJ2-5; D possibly corresponds to TRBD1 (5 bases). Trimming removed 0 bases at V and 4 bases at J, with 9 bases between. This CDR3 spans 14 amino acids. Germline V gene lookup returns CDR1 LGHNA and CDR2 YSLEER. The CDR3 sequence is CASSQDHRSETQYF. DNA for the CDR3: TGCGCCAGCAGCCAAGATCACAGGTCAGAGACCCAGTACTTC.

Remarks on this clonotype: A much larger clonotype is one base distant, so this may be a read error. The chain couples TRBV7-9 to TRBJ2-7, with 9 bases matching TRBD1. CDR1 and CDR2 from the germline V gene are SEHNR and FQNEAQ (reference sequence). The CDR3 length is 12 residues. CDR3: CVSNRGPYEQYF. The CDR3 region has the DNA TGTGTCAGCAACAGGGGGCCCTACGAGCAGTACTTC.

On this clonotype: One base away lies a much larger clone, so this may be a sequencing read error. The chain has TRBV20-1 and TRBJ2-1; 10 bases agree with TRBD1. CDR3 length: 14 residues. The V segment lost 3 bases and the J segment 10 bases; nucleotides outside the gene matches: 9. Germline V gene sequence: CDR1 DFQATT, CDR2 SNEGSKA (reference sequence). The CDR3 DNA sequence: TGCAGTGCTAGGGGGACAGGGGCCCGTCTAGAGCAGTTCTTC. Translating gives CSARGTGARLEQFF.

This clonotype was observed many times. The gene calls are TRBV4-1 and TRBJ1-2; no clear D. Germline V gives CDR1 MGHRA, CDR2 YSYEKL. CDR3 size: 14 residues. Trimming removed 2 bases from V and 6 bases from J, with 13 bases in between. CDR3 in amino acids: CASSQRLPHHGYTF. CDR3 in DNA: TGCGCCAGCAGCCAAAGGCTACCGCACCATGGCTACACCTTC.

There are many counts of this clonotype. The V gene is TRBV3-1, the J gene TRBJ1-1, with D unresolved. V lost 3 bases to trimming and J lost 0 bases, with 14 bases between them. Germline V CDR1 and CDR2: LGHDT, YNNKEL (reference sequence). The CDR3 consists of 16 residues. CDR3 amino acids: CASSHGWREMNTEAFF. In DNA form, the CDR3 reads TGTGCCAGCAGCCATGGATGGCGGGAAATGAACACTGAAGCTTTCTTT.

This clonotype was recorded at least ten times. This chain joins TRBV28 and TRBJ2-7; no clear D gene. Germline V lookup: CDR1 MDHEN, CDR2 SYDVKM. CDR3 length: 12 amino acids. The V gene lost 8 bases and the J gene lost 1 base, with 9 bases spanning the gap. CDR3: CASRTDSYEQYF. The CDR3 region has the DNA TGTGCCAGCCGGACGGATTCCTACGAGCAGTACTTC.

Many counts were recorded for this clonotype. The chain couples TRBV5-1 to TRBJ2-5; no firm D call. V was shortened by 0 bases and J by 1 base, with 7 bases between the two germline ends. Per the germline V gene, CDR1 is SGHRS and CDR2 is YFSETQ. This CDR3 contains 14 residues. CDR3 DNA sequence: TGCGCCAGCAGCTTGGAGCCGGGCCAAGAGACCCAGTACTTC. Translating gives CASSLEPGQETQYF.

There are many counts of this clonotype. The V call is TRBV12-3 or TRBV12-4, the J call TRBJ2-5; no reliable D call. The CDR3 is made up of 15 amino acids. The V end was cut by 4 bases, the J end by 5 bases, with 17 bases between. The DNA for the CDR3 is TGTGCCAGCAGTTCACATCAGCCGCAGAGGGAGACCCAGTACTTC. Translated: CASSSHQPQRETQYF.